One and the same sample provided the 29 T cell receptor beta chains below, sequenced in a study of tumor and adjacent non-tumor tissue in lung cancer. No cell sorting was done before RNA was extracted from the tissue. More than 3 cm separated this lung sample from the edge of the tumor. A modified ARM-PCR protocol with three rounds of nested PCR amplified TCRbeta. From the multiplex PCR reads, TCRdb called clonotypes with MiXCR, one entry per CDR3 protein. The repertoire consists of more than 55,000 distinct CDR3 sequences, with 76% occurring once and the leading ten covering more than 40%. Sequenced: distant non-tumor lung tissue. These receptors were obtained from a man in his sixties with non-small cell lung cancer.

With regard to this clonotype: In this CDR3 the conserved last residue, phenylalanine or tryptophan, is missing, so a read error is likely. The CDR3 reads CSGGTGNTEAFL. The DNA of the CDR3 is TGCAGCGGTGGGACAGGAAACACTGAAGCTTTCCTT. The chain uses TRBV29-1 and TRBJ1-1; 8 bases are a match to TRBD1. The CDR3 totals 12 residues. Per the germline V gene, CDR1 is SQVTM and CDR2 is ANQGSEA. V trimming: 7 bases; J trimming: 2 bases; junction bases outside the gene matches: 3.

This clonotype was seen just once. Relative to the germline gene, one junction end is altered; a read error may explain this. The V and J genes are TRBV14 and TRBJ2-7; D might be TRBD1 (6 bases). Germline loops: CDR1 SGHDN, CDR2 FVKESK. There are 16 residues in the CDR3. The CDR3 loop reads CTSSQDMGAPRIEQYF. The CDR3 nucleotides are TGTACCAGCAGCCAAGATATGGGGGCTCCGCGGATCGAGCAGTACTTC. Based on the CDR3 plus reference TRBV14 and TRBJ2-7, the full variable domain is EAGVTQFPSHSVIEKGQTVTLRCDPISGHDNLYWYRRVMGKEIKFLLHFVKESKQDESGMPNNRFLAERTGGTYSTLKVQPAELEDSGVYFCTSSQDMGAPRIEQYFGPGTRLTVT.

This clonotype appeared a single time. A much larger clone differs from this one at a single base, so this may be a read error. The chain employs TRBV28 and TRBJ2-5; no clear D gene. Germline V gives CDR1 MDHEN, CDR2 SYDVKM. This CDR3 region has 13 residues. The CDR3 DNA reads TGTGCCAGCAATTTATCCAGCCATGGGACCCAGTACTTC. Translated, it gives CASNLSSHGTQYF.

With regard to this clonotype: At one end, the junction sequence differs from germline, possibly due to a read error. The CDR3 DNA is TGTACCAGCAGTGGCGGGGACGGCCACAACCAGCATCAGCATTTT. Amino acid sequence: CTSSGGDGHNQHQHF. The rearrangement uses TRBV12-3 or TRBV12-4 and TRBJ1-5, with D maybe TRBD1 (5 bases). This CDR3 region has 15 residues.

The chain links TRBV10-2 to TRBJ2-1; 8 nucleotides align to TRBD2. Germline values: CDR1 WSHSY, CDR2 SAAADI. The J segment lost 4 bases and the V segment lost 3 bases, leaving 8 bases of the junction unmatched. There are 16 residues in the CDR3. Here the CDR3 reads CASSDMGTSPYNEQFF. The CDR3 DNA sequence: TGCGCCAGCAGTGACATGGGGACTAGTCCATACAATGAGCAGTTCTTC.

To note about this clonotype: As the CDR3 is not closed by the conserved phenylalanine or tryptophan, this likely results from a read error. The chain is built from TRBV11-3 and TRBJ2-3, with D perhaps TRBD2 (5 bases). The CDR3 runs to 16 residues. The V gene's germline CDR1 is SGHNT and CDR2 YENEEA. CDR3 residues: CASSSRLADSTDTQYV. CDR3 in DNA: TGTGCCAGTAGCTCCAGGCTAGCAGATAGCACTGATACGCAGTATGTT.

This clonotype was seen just once. V is TRBV29-1 and J is TRBJ1-2; 10 bases are shared with TRBD1. In germline, CDR1 is SQVTM, CDR2 ANQGSEA. The CDR3 is made up of 11 amino acids. This CDR3 reads CDGTGDGGYTF. The CDR3 DNA reads as TGCGACGGGACAGGGGACGGTGGCTACACCTTC.

This clonotype is a singleton in its sample. Germline is not matched at one junction end, which may reflect a read error. The chain has TRBV5-6 and TRBJ2-1; unclear D gene. The CDR3 is 15 amino acids. The germline gives CDR1 SGHDT, CDR2 YYEEEE. CDR3: CAISFDTSGFNEQFF. Here the CDR3 DNA reads TGTGCCATCAGCTTCGACACCTCTGGATTCAATGAGCAGTTCTTC.

The chain has TRBV30 and TRBJ2-1; 7 bases match TRBD2. The J segment lost 12 bases and the V segment lost 4 bases, leaving 18 bases of the junction unmatched. The CDR3 covers 15 residues. Germline V gene sequence: CDR1 GTSNPN, CDR2 SVGIG (reference sequence). In DNA form, the CDR3 reads TGTGCCTGGAATCCCTCGATGGCTAGCGGTCCGGTGCAGTTCTTC. Translated: CAWNPSMASGPVQFF.

About this clonotype: At one end the junction does not follow the germline gene, possibly because of a read error. The chain carries TRBV11-3 and TRBJ2-3; either TRBD1 or TRBD2 may supply D (5 bases each). Germline V gene sequence: CDR1 SGHNT, CDR2 YENEEA. There are 16 residues in the CDR3. CDR3 nucleotide sequence: TGTGCCAGCAGCTTGGGGGATGCTTCTAGCACAGATACGCGGCATTTT. Residues: CASSLGDASSTDTRHF.

Details on this clonotype: Since a much larger clone is just one base distant, this may be a read error. The J gene is TRBJ1-3, the V gene TRBV28, with a possible D match to TRBD1 (5 bases). This CDR3 has 16 residues. Germline assignment: CDR1 MDHEN and CDR2 SYDVKM. Written as DNA, the CDR3 is TGTGCCAGCAGCTTATTTGGGACGGGCTCTGGAAGCACCATATATTTT. It yields the protein CASSLFGTGSGSTIYF.

The table lists this clonotype with many counts. The J gene is TRBJ1-6, the V gene TRBV6-5; 7 bases agree with TRBD1. V shed 2 bases and J 5 bases; nucleotides not matched to a gene: 3. CDR1 and CDR2 (germline): MNHEY, SVGAGI. This CDR3 is built from 15 residues. The CDR3 region is CASSYTTGDNSPLHF. Here the CDR3 DNA reads TGTGCCAGCAGTTACACCACAGGGGATAATTCACCCCTCCACTTT.

On this clonotype: A junction boundary mismatches the germline segment, possibly from a read error. The chain joins TRBV28 to TRBJ1-5; no reliable D call. The germline gives CDR1 MDHEN, CDR2 SYDVKM. CDR3 length equals 13 residues. CDR3 coding DNA: TGTGCCAGCAACTACGACACCAATCAGTCCCAGCATTTT. Residues: CASNYDTNQSQHF. The variable domain in full, completed from reference TRBV28 and TRBJ1-5, reads DVKVTQSSRYLVKRTGEKVFLECVQDMDHENMFWYRQDPGLGLRLIYFSYDVKMKEKGDIPEGYSVSREKKERFSLILESASTNQTSMYLCASNYDTNQSQHFGDGTRLSIL.

This clonotype appeared many times. Here the CDR3 reads CASSQRHNEQFF. The CDR3 nucleotides are TGTGCCAGCAGTCAACGCCACAATGAGCAGTTCTTC. The genes are TRBV28 and TRBJ2-1; D unresolved. V dropped 5 bases and J dropped 5 bases, with 7 bases sitting between them. Germline-derived CDR1 and CDR2 are MDHEN and SYDVKM. This CDR3 has 12 residues.

This chain connects TRBV4-1 to TRBJ1-1; TRBD1 matches at 9 bases. The V gene's germline CDR1 is MGHRA and CDR2 YSYEKL. V gave up 1 base and J gave up 4 bases; unmatched junction bases: 13. CDR3 size: 18 residues. The CDR3 region is CASSQGPGTGCRGTEAFF. The DNA of the CDR3 is TGCGCCAGCAGCCAAGGACCCGGGACAGGGTGTAGGGGCACTGAAGCTTTCTTT.

This clonotype was seen only once. The conserved phenylalanine or tryptophan normally closing the CDR3 is absent here, so this likely arose from a read error. The chain has TRBV6-6 and TRBJ1-2, with D maybe TRBD1 (5 bases). Looked up from germline, CDR1 is MNHNY and CDR2 is SVGAGI (reference sequence). The CDR3 runs to 13 residues. V dropped 5 bases and J dropped 8 bases, with 15 bases sitting between them. The CDR3 loop reads CASSPGGGAGYTI. The CDR3 nucleotides read TGTGCCAGCAGTCCTGGGGGGGGTGCGGGCTACACCATC.

Notes on this clonotype: A much larger clone differs by one base, so this may be a read error. The chain couples TRBV30 to TRBJ2-7; D is unresolved. Germline V gene lookup returns CDR1 GTSNPN and CDR2 SVGIG (reference sequence). The CDR3 loop spans 12 amino acids. This CDR3 reads CTWSVGSYEQYF. CDR3 nucleotides: TGTACCTGGAGTGTAGGATCCTACGAGCAGTACTTC.

With regard to this clonotype: As the CDR3 is not closed by the conserved phenylalanine or tryptophan, this likely results from a read error. The V and J genes are TRBV20-1 and TRBJ2-1, with 9 bases lining up with TRBD2. Unmatched junction bases numbered 7, after V lost 4 bases and J lost 3 bases. The CDR3 is 15 residues long. Germline V lookup: CDR1 DFQATT, CDR2 SNEGSKA (reference sequence). The CDR3 spells CSAIVSGSGYNEQFL. The CDR3 region has the DNA TGCAGTGCTATAGTTAGCGGGAGTGGCTACAATGAGCAGTTCCTC.

This clonotype has a count of ten or more. The chain combines TRBV10-1 with TRBJ2-5, with 10 bases lining up with TRBD2. CDR1 and CDR2 from the germline V gene are WNHNN and SYGVQD (reference sequence). Losses at the gene ends were 3 bases for V and 4 bases for J; bases not matched to a gene: 5. The CDR3 spans 15 residues. The CDR3 DNA reads TGCGCCAGCAGTGATCAGACTAGCGGGTTAGAGACCCAGTACTTC. It translates to CASSDQTSGLETQYF.

As regards this clonotype: The junction departs from the called germline gene at one end, perhaps through a read error. This chain joins TRBV12-3 or TRBV12-4 and TRBJ2-1, with D perhaps TRBD1 or TRBD2 (7 bases each). CDR3 size: 12 residues. The CDR3 protein is CVSSPGLMGQSF. Written as DNA, the CDR3 is TGTGTAAGCAGTCCGGGACTAATGGGACAGTCCTTC.

Concerning this clonotype: This may arise from a read error, as a much more abundant clone is one base away. The CDR3 ends on some other residue instead of the conserved phenylalanine or tryptophan, so this is likely a read error. The rearrangement uses TRBV7-9 and TRBJ2-3; TRBD2 might be the D (6 bases). Germline values: CDR1 SEHNR, CDR2 FQNEAQ (reference sequence). There are 14 residues in the CDR3. The V gene lost 3 bases and the J gene lost 2 bases, with 9 bases spanning the gap. This CDR3 is CASSFGGNTDTQYS. The DNA for the CDR3 is TGTGCCAGCAGCTTTGGCGGGAACACAGATACGCAGTATTCT.

J is TRBJ2-7 and V is TRBV24-1, with D unresolved. The germline CDR1 and CDR2 sequences are KGHDR and SFDVKD. There are 11 residues in the CDR3. The CDR3 here is CATGYNYEQYF. The DNA for the CDR3 is TGTGCTACCGGGTACAACTACGAGCAGTACTTC.

A word on this clonotype: Possible read error: a much larger clone is one base away. This chain uses TRBV5-8 with TRBJ2-6; D not resolved. This CDR3 has 15 amino acids. Germline CDR1 is SGHTS and CDR2 is YDEGEE. The CDR3 loop is CASSFRVSGTNVLTF. DNA of the CDR3: TGTGCCAGCAGCTTTCGGGTGTCTGGGACCAACGTCCTGACTTTC. Looking up the rest from reference TRBV5-8 and TRBJ2-6 gives the full variable domain: EAGVTQSPTHLIKTRGQQATLRCSPISGHTSVYWYQQALGLGLQFLLWYDEGEERNRGNFPPRFSGRQFPNYSSELNVNALELEDSALYLCASSFRVSGTNVLTFGAGSRLTVL.

In regard to this clonotype: Germline and junction disagree at one end, which may indicate a read error. The V and J genes are TRBV20-1 and TRBJ1-5, with TRBD1 matching 8 bases. Germline CDR1 and CDR2: DFQATT and SNEGSKA (reference sequence). The CDR3 runs to 16 residues. Written as DNA, the CDR3 is TGCAGTGCTAGATATGACAGGGGATATAGCAATAAGCCCCGGCATTTT. This translates into CSARYDRGYSNKPRHF.

Comment on this clonotype: Since no conserved phenylalanine or tryptophan closes the CDR3, a read error is the likely cause. This chain connects TRBV6-6 to TRBJ1-3, with no clear D. Germline-derived CDR1 and CDR2 are MNHNY and SVGAGI (reference sequence). The CDR3 runs 16 residues. CDR3 nucleotide sequence: TGTGCCAGCAGTTACGAGCCGCTGAACTCTGTAAACACCATATATTCA. Protein product: CASSYEPLNSVNTIYS.

The table lists this clonotype with many counts. The chain carries TRBV30 and TRBJ2-1; D remains ambiguous. Germline CDR1 is GTSNPN and CDR2 is SVGIG (reference sequence). The CDR3 has 10 amino acids. V shed 5 bases and J shed 5 bases, with 4 bases lying between them. This CDR3 reads CAWGHNEQFF. For the CDR3, the DNA is TGTGCCTGGGGCCACAATGAGCAGTTCTTC. The full variable domain, in which reference TRBV30 and TRBJ2-1 provide the parts outside the CDR3, is SQTIHQWPATLVQPVGSPLSLECTVEGTSNPNLYWYRQAAGRGLQLLFYSVGIGQISSEVPQNLSASRPQDRQFILSSKKLLLSDSGFYLCAWGHNEQFFGPGTRLTVL.

The sample holds a few counts of this clonotype. The junction does not match germline at one end; this may be a read error. V usage is TRBV4-1 and J usage is TRBJ2-7, with a tentative D call TRBD2 (6 bases). CDR1 and CDR2 from the germline V gene are MGHRA and YSYEKL. The CDR3 is 14 amino acids. This chain's CDR3 is CASSQSGGGVEQYF. CDR3 DNA: TGCGCCAGTAGCCAAAGCGGCGGAGGGGTGGAGCAGTACTTC.

This clonotype has a handful of counts. This may be a read error: a much more frequent sequence differs by one nucleotide. The final CDR3 position lacks the conserved phenylalanine or tryptophan, pointing to a likely read error. The chain uses TRBV6-1 and TRBJ1-2; D gene unclear. The V end was cut by 3 bases, the J end by 2 bases, with 10 bases between. Germline V gene lookup returns CDR1 MNHNS and CDR2 SASEGT. The CDR3 loop spans 14 amino acids. The CDR3 sequence: CASSEGLFNYGYTL. In nucleotides, the CDR3 is TGTGCCAGCAGTGAGGGTCTATTCAACTATGGCTACACCCTC.

About this clonotype: At one end, the junction sequence differs from germline, possibly due to a read error. The J gene is TRBJ2-5, the V gene TRBV10-1, with D perhaps matching TRBD2 (5 bases). CDR3 length equals 14 residues. Germline CDR1 is WNHNN and CDR2 is SYGVQD (reference sequence). The CDR3 DNA follows: TGCGCCAACAGTGAGTCGCTTGGAGCGGAGACCCTGTACTTC. This gives the protein CANSESLGAETLYF.